This T cell receptor beta chain was found in a study of esophageal squamous cell carcinoma under preoperative chemotherapy. MiXCR was run by TCRdb on the PCR reads, yielding one entry per CDR3 protein. The repertoire holds 15,000 to 20,000 distinct CDR3 sequences, with roughly 50% as singletons. As to time point: after preoperative PTX-NDP chemotherapy. Before surgery, patients were given preoperative paclitaxel-nedaplatin chemotherapy. V dropped 4 bases and J dropped 0 bases, with 9 bases sitting between them. The CDR3 runs 14 residues. Germline values: CDR1 SGHNT, CDR2 YYREEE (reference sequence). This clonotype was detected many times. Antigen: not known. Whole-study results and caveats: Peripheral T cells showed a significant TCR diversity increase after chemotherapy, unlike tumor-infiltrating lymphocytes. Clonal contraction, more than amplification, hit abundant clones after paclitaxel-nedaplatin.

Sampling was conducted from a patient given preoperative chemotherapy. The chain recombines TRBV5-4 with TRBJ2-3; TRBD2 is a possible D gene (6 bases). The origin of this receptor is a human donor with esophageal squamous cell carcinoma. The donor label of this sample is uncertain. CDR3 in amino acids: CASSHSGSTDTQYF. CDR3 bases: TGTGCCAGCAGCCATAGCGGTAGCACAGATACGCAGTATTTT.